The T cell receptor (beta chain) under discussion was sequenced for a study of control samples from healthy donors and cancer patients. Germline-derived CDR1 and CDR2 are MDHEN and SYDVKM. The CDR3 extends over 12 amino acids. Trimming stripped 3 bases from V and 8 bases from J, with 10 bases between. The table came from immunoSEQ multiplex PCR; TCRdb's copy has only in-frame clones and leaves some out. This table has about 110,000 clones, approximately 80% appearing once. This chain uses TRBV28 with TRBJ1-2, with D unclear. The sequence derives from a man between 18 and 35 years old in good health. Source material: blood. The CDR3 protein is CASSLSLTGYTF. The CDR3, as DNA: TGTGCCAGCAGTTTGTCCTTAACAGGCTACACCTTC.